This T cell receptor (beta chain) was found in a study of identical twins. TCRdb redid the calling of the 5' RACE reads with MiXCR, one entry per CDR3 protein. The sample has approximately 700,000 distinct CDR3 sequences, about 18% seen once; the top ten hold approximately 14%. This clonotype has a count of ten or more. Germline-derived CDR1 and CDR2 are SGHRS and YFSETQ. This CDR3 region has 13 residues. Trimming cost V 5 bases and J 7 bases, with 13 bases left between them. These data also formed part of another study, on T cells expressing NK-cell markers. This second study says: In sorted CD3+CD56+NKG2C+, CD3+CD56+NKG2C- and CD3+CD56-NKG2C+ T cells, TCR beta repertoires were obtained. The study sequenced eight donors, seven HCMV-seropositive and one seronegative. The dominant NKG2C+ clonotypes represented about 1.0-7.5% of CD8+ T cells in six donors. It remained uncertain whether the expanded NKG2C+ T cell clones were specific for HCMV antigens.

The chain couples TRBV5-1 to TRBJ1-5; no firm D call. The TCR comes from a young woman in good health. Sequencing used PBMCs. CDR3 in amino acids: CASSRGFGQPQHF. The CDR3 bases are TGCGCCAGCAGTCGAGGGTTTGGACAGCCCCAGCATTTT.